A selection of T cell receptor beta chains follows, all from one sample in a study of T-cell memory formation after mild COVID-19. Using its own MiXCR run on the 5' RACE reads, TCRdb lists one record per CDR3 protein. The sample has 100,000 to 150,000 distinct CDR3 sequences, about a sixth seen once. The specimen was PBMCs or a T cell subset sorted from them (not recorded which). The source of these receptors is a man between 18 and 35 years old who had mild COVID-19 (a few samples of this study predate the infection). Cell type and time point are not known. Both conserved end residues are part of each CDR3. A D gene is named only where the DNA matches it firmly. Clone sizes are given selectively: once, few, many, or a class where the clone is expanded.

>many|TRBV5-6|TRBJ2-4|-
CASSFKGGNIQYF
>once|TRBV2|TRBJ2-7|-
CASRGWTGGAGLREQYF
>-|TRBV3-1|TRBJ1-3|-
CASSQGQINTIYF
>-|TRBV25-1|TRBJ1-2|-
CASSTRWSYGYTF
>-|TRBV7-2|TRBJ2-7|-
CASSYTGARGRTTYEQYF
>-|TRBV29-1|TRBJ2-4|TRBD1
CSVDLTGTSHIQYF
>-|TRBV5-1|TRBJ2-7|TRBD1
CASSFQDRIEQYF
>few|TRBV4-2|TRBJ2-1|-
CASSQGHNEQFF
>few|TRBV7-2|TRBJ2-1|TRBD1
CASSLTGSVNEQFF
>-|TRBV29-1|TRBJ2-5|-
CSAWGISNQETQYF
>once|TRBV7-6|TRBJ2-1|-
CASSLALVPYNEQFF
>few|TRBV3-1|TRBJ1-5|-
CASSQRGDQPQHF
>-|TRBV7-2|TRBJ1-4|-
CASSFGGPRLPPDFYEKLFF
>-|TRBV7-9|TRBJ1-2|TRBD1
CASSLGQGSGGYTF
>-|TRBV6-5|TRBJ2-2|TRBD1
CASSTTGGGTGELFF
>few|TRBV25-1|TRBJ2-2|-
CASSPRLANTGELFF
>-|TRBV12-3/TRBV12-4|TRBJ2-1|TRBD2
CASIAGTTNNEQFF
>-|TRBV7-9|TRBJ2-1|TRBD2
CASSIGTSGVNEQFF
>few|TRBV5-6|TRBJ1-4|TRBD1
CASSSRTGGEFEKLFF
>-|TRBV5-1|TRBJ2-4|-
CASSLRQGAAKNIQYF
>-|TRBV29-1|TRBJ2-3|TRBD2
CSVEASGSDTQYF
>-|TRBV4-3|TRBJ2-5|-
CASSQDRPGTPTQETQYF
>-|TRBV3-1|TRBJ2-1|-
CASTPNRNSYNEQFF
>few|TRBV14|TRBJ2-1|TRBD1
CASSRSSGQGEYEQFF
>few|TRBV5-1|TRBJ1-1|-
CASSQQGRNTEAFF
>few|TRBV12-3/TRBV12-4|TRBJ2-7|-
CASSFRRGHEQYF
>-|TRBV3-1|TRBJ1-2|-
CASSQGGLGYTF
>-|TRBV7-6|TRBJ2-3|TRBD2
CASSLGLAGGQDTQYF
>few|TRBV7-8|TRBJ1-6|-
CASSLTIIQAGLHF
>few|TRBV9|TRBJ2-1|TRBD2
CASSSTSGVLYNEQFF